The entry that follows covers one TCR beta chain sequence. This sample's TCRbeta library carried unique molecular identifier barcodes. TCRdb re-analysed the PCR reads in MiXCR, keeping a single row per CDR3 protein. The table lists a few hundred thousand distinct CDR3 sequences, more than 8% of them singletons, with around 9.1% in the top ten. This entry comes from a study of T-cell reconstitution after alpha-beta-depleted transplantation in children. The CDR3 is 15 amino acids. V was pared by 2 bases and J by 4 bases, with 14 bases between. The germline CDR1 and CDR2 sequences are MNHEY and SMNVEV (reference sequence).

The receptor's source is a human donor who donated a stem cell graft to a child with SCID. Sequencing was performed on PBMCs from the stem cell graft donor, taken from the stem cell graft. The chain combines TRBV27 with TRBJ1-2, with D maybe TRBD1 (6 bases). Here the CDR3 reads CASSLRRDTGYGYTF. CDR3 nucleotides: TGTGCCAGCAGTTTAAGACGGGACACCGGCTATGGCTACACCTTC.